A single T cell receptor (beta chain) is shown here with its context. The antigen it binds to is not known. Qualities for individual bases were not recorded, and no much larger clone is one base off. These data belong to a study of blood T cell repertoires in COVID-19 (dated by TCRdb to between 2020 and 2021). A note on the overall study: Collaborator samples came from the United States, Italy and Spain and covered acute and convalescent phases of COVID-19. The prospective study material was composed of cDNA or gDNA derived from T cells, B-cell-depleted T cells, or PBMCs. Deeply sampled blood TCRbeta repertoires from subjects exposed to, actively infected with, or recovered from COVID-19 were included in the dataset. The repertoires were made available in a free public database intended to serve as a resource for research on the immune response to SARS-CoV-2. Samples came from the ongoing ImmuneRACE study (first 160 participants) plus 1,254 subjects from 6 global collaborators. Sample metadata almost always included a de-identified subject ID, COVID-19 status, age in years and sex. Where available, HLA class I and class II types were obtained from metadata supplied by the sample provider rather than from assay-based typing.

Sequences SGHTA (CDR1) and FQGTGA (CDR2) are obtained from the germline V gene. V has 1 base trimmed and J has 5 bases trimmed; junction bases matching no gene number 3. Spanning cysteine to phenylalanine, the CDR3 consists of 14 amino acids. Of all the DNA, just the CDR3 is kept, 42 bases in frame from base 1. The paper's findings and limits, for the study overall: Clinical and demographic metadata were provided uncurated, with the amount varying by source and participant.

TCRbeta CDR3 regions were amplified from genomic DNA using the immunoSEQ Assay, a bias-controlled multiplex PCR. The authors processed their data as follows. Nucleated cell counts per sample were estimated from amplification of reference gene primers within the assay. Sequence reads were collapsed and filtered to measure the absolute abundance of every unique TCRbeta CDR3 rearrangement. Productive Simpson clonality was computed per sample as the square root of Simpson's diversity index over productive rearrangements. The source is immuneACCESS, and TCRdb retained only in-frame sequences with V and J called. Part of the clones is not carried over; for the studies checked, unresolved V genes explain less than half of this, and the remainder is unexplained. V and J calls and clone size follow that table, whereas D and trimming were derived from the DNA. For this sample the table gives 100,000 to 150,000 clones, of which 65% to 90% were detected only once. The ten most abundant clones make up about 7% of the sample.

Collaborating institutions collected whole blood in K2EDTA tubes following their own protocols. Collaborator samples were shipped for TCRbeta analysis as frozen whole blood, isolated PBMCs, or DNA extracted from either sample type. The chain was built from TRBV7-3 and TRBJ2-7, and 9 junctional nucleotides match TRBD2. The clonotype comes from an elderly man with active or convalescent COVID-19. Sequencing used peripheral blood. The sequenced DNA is TGTGCCAGCAGCTTAAAAGCGGGAGGAAACGAGCAGTACTTC. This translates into CASSLKAGGNEQYF.